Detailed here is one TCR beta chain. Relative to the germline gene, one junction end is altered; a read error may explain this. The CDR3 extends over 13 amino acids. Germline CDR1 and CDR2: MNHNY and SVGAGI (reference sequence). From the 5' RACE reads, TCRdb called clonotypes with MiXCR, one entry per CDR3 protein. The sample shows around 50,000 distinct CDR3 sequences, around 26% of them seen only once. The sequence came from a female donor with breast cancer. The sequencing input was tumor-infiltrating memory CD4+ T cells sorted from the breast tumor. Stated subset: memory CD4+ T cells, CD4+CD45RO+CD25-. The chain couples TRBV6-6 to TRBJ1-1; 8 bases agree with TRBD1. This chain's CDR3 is CASGYQGAGVAFF. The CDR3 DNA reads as TGTGCCAGCGGTTATCAGGGGGCCGGGGTAGCTTTCTTT.